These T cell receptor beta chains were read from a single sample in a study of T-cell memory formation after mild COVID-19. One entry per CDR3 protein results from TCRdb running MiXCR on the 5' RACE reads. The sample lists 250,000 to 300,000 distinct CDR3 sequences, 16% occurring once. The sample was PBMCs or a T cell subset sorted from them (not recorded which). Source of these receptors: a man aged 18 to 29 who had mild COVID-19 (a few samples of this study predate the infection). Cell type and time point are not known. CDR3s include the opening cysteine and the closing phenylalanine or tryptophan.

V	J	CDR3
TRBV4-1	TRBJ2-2	CASSLAGVSMTGELFF
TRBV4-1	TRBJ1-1	CASSLTGANTEAFF
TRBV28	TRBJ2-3	CASSIAASSTDTQYF
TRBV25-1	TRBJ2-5	CASSEYISGLATQETQYF
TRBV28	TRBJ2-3	CASSLAGDVDTQYF
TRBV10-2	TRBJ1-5	CASSESWGSQPQHF
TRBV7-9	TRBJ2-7	CASSLGLNYEQYF
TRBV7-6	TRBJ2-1	CASSYLRLAYNEQFF
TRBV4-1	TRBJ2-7	CASSQVPQGAHEQYF
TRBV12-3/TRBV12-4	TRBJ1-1	CASSLYTGPSPGEAFF
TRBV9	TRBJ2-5	CASSAHRGGSQETQYF
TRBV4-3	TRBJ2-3	CASSQDLGGASTDTQYF
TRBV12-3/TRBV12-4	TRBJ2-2	CASEEGVKGAGELFF
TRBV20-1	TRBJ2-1	CSARDPSGWFGQFF
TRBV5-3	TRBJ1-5	CARSLKGGQPQHF
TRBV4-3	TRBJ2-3	CASSQVGAQTDTQYF
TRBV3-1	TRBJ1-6	CASSHGTENSPLHF
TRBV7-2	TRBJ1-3	CASSQSTAGSGNTIYF
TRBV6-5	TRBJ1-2	CASSPITGARVQYGYTF
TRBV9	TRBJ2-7	CASSGGTRPSYEQYF
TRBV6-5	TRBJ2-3	CASKGRGISADTQYF
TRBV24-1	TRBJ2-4	CATSEPGTGGHIQYF
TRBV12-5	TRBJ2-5	CASGLGLAGERGETQYF